The 27 T cell receptor beta chains below all came from one sample that was sequenced in a study of CD8+ T cells in alopecia areata. Extracted RNA was reverse transcribed into cDNA, the sequencing template. The data were produced by immunoSEQ multiplex PCR, yet TCRdb's version contains in-frame clones alone and is incomplete. The table records 130,000 to 150,000 clones, 40% to 65% of them present only once. Here the sequenced sample was CD4+ T cells sorted from blood, taken at week 0. Every receptor here comes from a human donor with alopecia areata.

There are a few counts of this clone. V gene TRBV29-1 combines with J gene TRBJ1-1; D ambiguous. Germline-derived CDR1 and CDR2 are SQVTM and ANQGSEA. The V end was cut by 5 bases, the J end by 0 bases, with 10 bases between. This CDR3 region has 13 residues. CDR3 DNA: TGCAGCGTTTGCGGCCGAATGAACACTGAAGCTTTCTTT. Protein: CSVCGRMNTEAFF.

This clone showed up just a few times. The chain links TRBV30 to TRBJ2-2; 9 nucleotides match TRBD1. The CDR3 loop spans 14 amino acids. V trimming: 2 bases; J trimming: 5 bases; junction bases outside the gene matches: 3. Germline V gives CDR1 GTSNPN, CDR2 SVGIG (reference sequence). CDR3 nucleotides: TGTGCCTGGAGTTGGGACAGGGATACCGGGGAGCTGTTTTTT. Amino acids: CAWSWDRDTGELFF.

The chain carries TRBV6-5 and TRBJ2-7, with D tentatively TRBD1 (6 bases). Germline CDR1 MNHEY, CDR2 SVGAGI. The CDR3 length is 13 residues. Trimming removed 6 bases at V and 2 bases at J, with 11 bases between. DNA of the CDR3: TGTGCCAGCAGCCCGACAGGTCCCTACGAGCAGTACTTC. It specifies CASSPTGPYEQYF.

J is TRBJ2-3 and V is TRBV6-5, with a tentative D call TRBD2 (6 bases). Germline CDR1 MNHEY, CDR2 SVGAGI. V gave up 7 bases and J gave up 0 bases, with 8 bases separating them. The CDR3 spans 13 residues. CDR3 in DNA: TGTGCCAGCAAGAGCGGGAGCACAGATACGCAGTATTTT. It translates to CASKSGSTDTQYF.

This sequence joins TRBV6-6 and TRBJ1-5; perhaps TRBD1 as D (5 bases). The V gene's germline CDR1 is MNHNY and CDR2 SVGAGI (reference sequence). The CDR3 consists of 16 residues. V lost 4 bases to trimming and J lost 0 bases, with 13 bases between them. CDR3 sequence reads: CASSSQGTYSNQPQHF. The CDR3 DNA follows: TGTGCCAGCAGTTCCCAGGGTACCTATAGCAATCAGCCCCAGCATTTT.

Only a few counts were recorded for this clone. The chain recombines TRBV29-1 with TRBJ2-7; possible D gene TRBD2, 6 bases. V was shortened by 6 bases and J by 5 bases, with 14 bases between the two germline ends. This CDR3 has 12 amino acids. CDR1 and CDR2 from the germline V gene are SQVTM and ANQGSEA. The CDR3 sequence: CSVERGTDEQYF. DNA of the CDR3: TGCAGCGTCGAACGGGGGACGGACGAGCAGTACTTC.

The chain is built from TRBV30 and TRBJ2-2, with no clear D. CDR3 size: 14 residues. Germline assignment: CDR1 GTSNPN and CDR2 SVGIG (reference sequence). V lost 0 bases and J 6 bases, leaving 11 bases between the germline ends. In DNA, the CDR3 is TGTGCCTGGAGTGTTGCCCGGCCCCCCGGGGAGCTGTTTTTT. This encodes CAWSVARPPGELFF.

This chain uses TRBV18 with TRBJ1-1; D remains unclear. CDR3 length: 13 amino acids. Germline CDR1 and CDR2: KGHSH and LQKENI. Deletions cut 2 bases from V and 1 base from J, with 5 bases between. The CDR3 DNA sequence: TGTGCCAGCTCACCAAGAGGGAACACTGAAGCTTTCTTT. Protein product: CASSPRGNTEAFF.

A word on this clone: Germline and junction disagree at one end, which may indicate a read error. The V and J genes are TRBV27 and TRBJ2-7; D possibly matches TRBD1 or TRBD2 (5 bases each). The V gene's germline CDR1 is MNHEY and CDR2 SMNVEV (reference sequence). The CDR3 contains 13 residues. The CDR3 DNA reads TGTGCCAGCTGTTTTTGGGGGTCCTACGAGCAGTACTTC. Protein: CASCFWGSYEQYF.

This clone has at least ten counts. The V and J genes are TRBV28 and TRBJ1-5, with a tentative D call TRBD1 (6 bases). CDR3 size: 14 residues. Per germline, CDR1 MDHEN and CDR2 SYDVKM. V lost 7 bases and J 1 base, leaving 11 bases between the germline ends. CDR3 DNA: TGTGCCAGCATTTCAACAGGGAGCAATCAGCCCCAGCATTTT. The encoded protein is CASISTGSNQPQHF.

V is TRBV30 and J is TRBJ2-1; 8 bases fit TRBD2. The germline gives CDR1 GTSNPN, CDR2 SVGIG (reference sequence). The CDR3 runs 15 residues. Trimming took 1 base from V and 0 from J; bases not matched to a gene: 2. CDR3 in amino acids: CAWSALAGSYNEQFF. CDR3 nucleotides: TGTGCCTGGAGTGCCCTAGCGGGCTCCTACAATGAGCAGTTCTTC.

The chain joins TRBV7-9 to TRBJ2-1; D remains ambiguous. V lost 5 bases to trimming and J lost 11 bases, with 25 bases between them. The CDR3 runs to 16 residues. Per germline, CDR1 SEHNR and CDR2 FQNEAQ (reference sequence). The CDR3 here is CASSHLDAGWKSKQFF. The CDR3 coding sequence is TGTGCCAGCAGCCACCTGGATGCCGGTTGGAAATCAAAGCAGTTCTTC. Based on the CDR3 plus reference TRBV7-9 and TRBJ2-1, the full variable domain is DTGVSQNPRHKITKRGQNVTFRCDPISEHNRLYWYRQTLGQGPEFLTYFQNEAQLEKSRLLSDRFSAERPKGSFSTLEIQRTEQGDSAMYLCASSHLDAGWKSKQFFGPGTRLTVL.

The chain joins TRBV4-2 to TRBJ1-2; 7 bases are shared with TRBD1. The germline V gene has CDR1 LGHNA and CDR2 YNFKEQ. The CDR3 is 13 residues long. The ends lost 4 bases at V and 6 bases at J; junction bases unmatched: 5. CDR3 sequence reads: CASSRDGQDGYTF. In DNA, the CDR3 is TGTGCCAGCAGCCGAGATGGACAGGATGGCTACACCTTC.

This clone was recorded a few times. The gene calls are TRBV5-4 and TRBJ2-7; D unresolved. This CDR3 has 12 amino acids. Germline V CDR1 and CDR2: SGHNT, YYREEE (reference sequence). V was clipped by 4 bases and J by 2 bases, with 7 bases between them. CDR3 nucleotide sequence: TGTGCCAGCAGCATCCCCCCCTACGAGCAGTACTTC. Protein: CASSIPPYEQYF.

The chain combines TRBV29-1 with TRBJ1-2, with no clear D. This CDR3 is 16 amino acids long. Germline V gives CDR1 SQVTM, CDR2 ANQGSEA. V lost 3 bases and J 1 base, leaving 18 bases between the germline ends. CDR3 sequence reads: CSVESALGSFNYGYTF. DNA of the CDR3: TGCAGCGTTGAGTCGGCTTTGGGCAGTTTTAACTATGGCTACACCTTC.

This clone was counted a single time. The chain has TRBV29-1 and TRBJ1-2, with D perhaps matching TRBD1 (5 bases). CDR1 and CDR2 (germline): SQVTM, ANQGSEA. Between the trimmed V and J ends, which lost 6 bases and 7 bases, there was a span of 21 bases. This CDR3 comprises 14 residues. The CDR3 nucleotides read TGCAGCGTCGTGGAGGGGCTCACAGGCGTTGGCTACACCTTC. Translating it yields CSVVEGLTGVGYTF.

The rearrangement joins TRBV10-2 to TRBJ2-7; 8 nucleotides align to TRBD2. J lost 4 bases, V lost 5 bases, and 4 bases had no gene match. CDR1 and CDR2 from the germline V gene are WSHSY and SAAADI. The CDR3 has 13 residues. CDR3 sequence (DNA): TGCGCCAGCAGTAGCGGGAGAGGTTACGAGCAGTACTTC. It encodes CASSSGRGYEQYF.

This chain joins TRBV5-6 and TRBJ2-7; D is perhaps TRBD1 or TRBD2 (5 bases each). The CDR3 is 18 amino acids. The V end lost 7 bases, the J end lost 4 bases, and 30 bases lay between the germline ends. Per germline, CDR1 SGHDT and CDR2 YYEEEE. Here the CDR3 DNA reads TGTGCCAGCCGCCATCGTCGCAATCTGGACACGGGGAAGTACGAGCAGTACTTC. Protein product: CASRHRRNLDTGKYEQYF.

The V gene is TRBV2, the J gene TRBJ1-5; D unresolved. CDR1 is SNHLY and CDR2 is FYNNEI in the germline V gene. V was trimmed by 7 bases and J by 4 bases, leaving 14 bases between them. The CDR3 sequence is 14 residues long. This CDR3 reads CASKSDGENQPQHF. The CDR3 DNA reads TGTGCCAGCAAATCAGATGGGGAAAATCAGCCCCAGCATTTT.

V is TRBV27 and J is TRBJ2-7; D gene unclear. This CDR3 has 13 residues. V gave up 6 bases and J gave up 1 base, with 10 bases separating them. Germline V gene lookup returns CDR1 MNHEY and CDR2 SMNVEV (reference sequence). This chain's CDR3 is CASRKSLSYEQYF. In DNA form, the CDR3 reads TGTGCCAGCAGGAAGTCATTATCCTACGAGCAGTACTTC.

This sequence joins TRBV4-2 and TRBJ1-2; the match to TRBD1 covers 9 bases. The V gene's germline CDR1 is LGHNA and CDR2 YNFKEQ. CDR3 length: 13 residues. V trimming: 4 bases; J trimming: 6 bases; junction bases outside the gene matches: 3. The CDR3 nucleotides are TGTGCCAGCAGCCTTCGACAGGGGGATGGCTACACCTTC. Translating gives CASSLRQGDGYTF.

The chain recombines TRBV5-4 with TRBJ2-7; no definite D call. The CDR3 covers 13 residues. Germline loops: CDR1 SGHNT, CDR2 YYREEE (reference sequence). The V and J ends lost 2 bases and 0 bases respectively, with 6 bases between them. DNA for the CDR3: TGTGCCAGCAGCTTCCAGAGCTCCTACGAGCAGTACTTC. It is translated as CASSFQSSYEQYF.

The rearrangement uses TRBV7-9 and TRBJ2-3; D ambiguous. Trimming shortened V by 8 bases and J by 6 bases, and 12 bases separated the two germline ends. Germline CDR1 reads SEHNR; CDR2 reads FQNEAQ (reference sequence). This CDR3 has 12 residues. This CDR3 is CASSSVGDTQYF. The DNA for the CDR3 is TGTGCCAGCTCTTCAGTAGGGGATACGCAGTATTTT.

About this clone: The sample contains more than one DNA sequence encoding this CDR3. The chain combines TRBV6-5 with TRBJ1-1; D remains unclear. CDR1 is MNHEY and CDR2 is SVGAGI in the germline V gene. This CDR3 region has 12 residues. Trimming took off 2 bases at V and 8 bases at J, with 9 bases between the two ends. The CDR3 loop is CASSYRGGEAFF. The CDR3 nucleotides are TGTGCCAGCAGTTACCGCGGTGGGGAAGCTTTCTTT.

This clone was found a few times. V is TRBV29-1 and J is TRBJ1-5; D is unclear. Trimming left V 4 bases short and J 4 bases short, with 11 bases between. Germline-derived CDR1 and CDR2 are SQVTM and ANQGSEA. CDR3 length: 13 amino acids. CDR3: CSVVDTPNQPQHF. DNA for the CDR3: TGCAGCGTTGTTGATACACCTAATCAGCCCCAGCATTTT.

V is TRBV25-1 and J is TRBJ2-7; 8 bases are a match to TRBD1. Germline loops: CDR1 MGHDK, CDR2 SYGVNS. Germline trimming cut 6 bases from V and 6 bases from J; bases unmatched to any gene: 13. The CDR3 has 15 residues. The CDR3, as DNA: TGTGCCAGCAGCGATCCAGGGGGCAAATCTGGCGAGCAGTACTTC. This encodes CASSDPGGKSGEQYF.

This clone was observed a handful of times. This rearrangement joins TRBV4-2 to TRBJ1-1, with D perhaps matching TRBD1 (6 bases). Trimming left V 1 base short and J 0 bases short, with 6 bases between. This CDR3 is 14 amino acids long. CDR1 and CDR2 from the germline V gene are LGHNA and YNFKEQ. CDR3 DNA: TGTGCCAGCAGCCAAGCAGGGGTGAACACTGAAGCTTTCTTT. It is translated as CASSQAGVNTEAFF.